Shown below are 5 T cell receptor beta chains from a single sample sequenced in a study of OX40 agonist ivuxolimab in advanced cancers. Some clones are missing from TCRdb's copy, which holds only in-frame ones; the method was immunoSEQ multiplex PCR. The table has around 45,000 clones, roughly nine tenths seen once; the top ten hold 5.5% to 7.5%. The source material was CD4+ or CD8+ T cells sorted from blood, sampled in a trial of the OX40 agonist ivuxolimab. These receptors were taken from an adult with an advanced solid tumor such as melanoma, head and neck, liver or kidney cancer.

The V call is TRBV7-8, the J call TRBJ2-5; a possible D gene is TRBD1 (6 bases). The last part of the DNA fits TRBJ2-7 better; the J call may be wrong. Germline values: CDR1 SGHVS, CDR2 FQNEAQ. This CDR3 is 15 amino acids long. CDR3 loop: CASSLARGPFYEQYF. In DNA form, the CDR3 reads TGTGCCAGCAGCTTAGCCAGGGGACCCTTCTACGAGCAGTACTTC.

V gene TRBV10-2 combines with J gene TRBJ1-4, with unresolved D. Germline assignment: CDR1 WSHSY and CDR2 SAAADI. This CDR3 contains 14 residues. Trimming took off 3 bases at V and 0 bases at J, with 5 bases between the two ends. The CDR3 nucleotides are TGCGCCAGCAGTGACGGGACAACTAATGAAAAACTGTTTTTT. Amino acid sequence: CASSDGTTNEKLFF.

The chain employs TRBV2 and TRBJ1-3, with 10 bases aligning to TRBD1. The CDR3 is made up of 15 amino acids. V lost 6 bases to trimming and J lost 3 bases; unmatched junction nucleotides: 5. Germline values: CDR1 SNHLY, CDR2 FYNNEI. This chain's CDR3 is CASSAGTGVGNTIYF. CDR3 bases: TGTGCCAGCAGCGCTGGGACAGGGGTTGGAAACACCATATATTTT.

The chain links TRBV5-4 to TRBJ2-3; D is possibly TRBD2 (5 bases). Trimming took off 0 bases at V and 3 bases at J, with 8 bases between the two ends. Germline loops: CDR1 SGHNT, CDR2 YYREEE (reference sequence). This CDR3 contains 14 residues. As DNA, the CDR3 is TGTGCCAGCAGCTTGGGAGGGAGTACAGATACGCAGTATTTT. Amino acids: CASSLGGSTDTQYF.

J is TRBJ2-1 and V is TRBV7-2; TRBD2 might be the D (5 bases). CDR1 and CDR2 from the germline V gene are SGHTA and FQGNSA. The CDR3 length is 14 residues. V gave up 5 bases and J gave up 4 bases, with 12 bases separating them. The CDR3 DNA sequence: TGTGCCAGCAGCCCGGAGGTCGCGTACAATGAGCAGTTCTTC. Amino acid sequence: CASSPEVAYNEQFF.